The 3 T cell receptor beta chains reported below all come from one sample, sequenced in a study of blood T cells in healthy people across ages (dated by TCRdb to about 2015). The library relied on 5' RACE. The listed sequencing device is Illumina HiSeq 2500. A second PCR of roughly 6 to 12 cycles was performed with a sample-barcoded 5' primer and a J-beta primer mix. Clones were called with MiXCR by TCRdb after fastp trimmed the public reads at Q25, and only in-frame beta chains were retained. Identical CDR3 proteins give one entry, which carries the most common genes and DNA. Within this sample are 550,000 to 650,000 distinct CDR3 sequences, with about 30% of them counted one time only. Less than 20% of the sample goes to the ten largest clones. The material sequenced was blood. The source of these receptors is a woman aged 80 or older in good health.

This clonotype came up many times. J is TRBJ2-3 and V is TRBV6-2 or TRBV6-3; a weak D match, TRBD2 (6 bases). Trimming left V 5 bases short and J 2 bases short, with 11 bases between. The CDR3 is 14 residues long. Germline V lookup: CDR1 MNHEY, CDR2 SVGEGT. CDR3 protein: CASSIRELTDTQYF. CDR3 bases: TGTGCCAGCAGTATCCGGGAGCTCACAGATACGCAGTATTTT.

Points on this clonotype: Relative to the germline gene, one junction end is altered; a read error may explain this. The chain has TRBV9 and TRBJ2-1; D might be TRBD1 (6 bases). This CDR3 has 14 residues. Germline V gene data show CDR1 as SGDLS and CDR2 as YYNGEE. The CDR3 here is CASGVGPKGETQFF. The DNA of the CDR3 is TGTGCCAGCGGCGTTGGACCAAAGGGGGAGACCCAGTTCTTC.

The sample holds many counts of this clonotype. The chain couples TRBV2 to TRBJ2-1; D could derive from TRBD1 or TRBD2 (5 bases each). Germline V gene data show CDR1 as SNHLY and CDR2 as FYNNEI. CDR3 length equals 15 residues. Trimming removed 8 bases from V and 0 bases from J, with 14 bases in between. CDR3 bases: TGTGCCAGCGCCCCTTCAGGGAGCTCCTACAATGAGCAGTTCTTC. It is translated as CASAPSGSSYNEQFF.